This passage covers 24 T cell receptor beta chains from one sample sequenced in a study of blood T cell repertoires in COVID-19. Some clones are missing from TCRdb's copy, which holds only in-frame ones; the method was immunoSEQ multiplex PCR. Here the sample spans almost 400,000 clones, about 90% being singletons. The material sequenced was peripheral blood. All receptors come from a woman aged 55 to 70 with COVID-19, enrolled during active disease.

This chain uses TRBV2 with TRBJ2-3; D is uncertain. Per the germline V gene, CDR1 is SNHLY and CDR2 is FYNNEI. CDR3 size: 12 residues. Trimming removed 6 bases at V and 2 bases at J, with 6 bases between. The CDR3 protein is CASRALTDTQYF. CDR3 DNA: TGTGCCAGCAGGGCCCTCACAGATACGCAGTATTTT.

The V gene is TRBV11-2, the J gene TRBJ2-1, with D maybe TRBD1 (5 bases). V was cut by 1 base and J by 4 bases, with 14 bases left in between. The CDR3 contains 16 residues. Germline V gene data show CDR1 as SGHAT and CDR2 as FQNNGV. The DNA of the CDR3 is TGTGCCAGCAGCTTAGGGCTTAGGGGATTTTACAATGAGCAGTTCTTC. Amino acids: CASSLGLRGFYNEQFF.

The rearrangement links TRBV10-3 to TRBJ1-2, with 9 bases identical to TRBD1. J lost 8 bases, V lost 6 bases, and 7 bases had no gene match. CDR1 ENHRY and CDR2 SYGVKD come from the germline V gene. The CDR3 has 13 amino acids. The CDR3: CAIREDRGIGYTF. The CDR3 DNA reads TGTGCCATCAGAGAGGACAGGGGAATCGGCTACACCTTC.

The chain carries TRBV7-2 and TRBJ2-3, with D tentatively TRBD1 (6 bases). CDR1 is SGHTA and CDR2 is FQGNSA in the germline V gene. V lost 5 bases and J lost 3, with 12 bases in between. The CDR3 spans 14 residues. Here the CDR3 DNA reads TGTGCCAGCAGCATACAGGGTAAAACAGATACGCAGTATTTT. It encodes CASSIQGKTDTQYF.

The CDR3 coding sequence is TGCGCCAGCAGCCCGAGGAAAGAGGGGGCAGGAAAAAACTATGGCTACACCTTC. It encodes CASSPRKEGAGKNYGYTF. The chain links TRBV5-1 to TRBJ1-2; 7 nucleotides match TRBD1. CDR1 SGHRS and CDR2 YFSETQ come from the germline V gene. The CDR3 sequence is 18 residues long. J was trimmed by 2 bases and V by 4 bases; bases with no gene match: 17. The full variable domain, its missing parts supplied by reference TRBV5-1 and TRBJ1-2, is KAGVTQTPRYLIKTRGQQVTLSCSPISGHRSVSWYQQTPGQGLQFLFEYFSETQRNKGNFPGRFSGRQFSNSRSEMNVSTLELGDSALYLCASSPRKEGAGKNYGYTFGSGTRLTVV.

In its sample, this clone was seen a few times. The rearrangement links TRBV6-2 or TRBV6-3 to TRBJ1-1; 7 bases are shared with TRBD1. V lost 5 bases and J lost 0; bases outside the gene matches: 3. Germline V gene sequence: CDR1 MNHEY, CDR2 SVGEGT. This CDR3 is 14 amino acids long. The CDR3 nucleotides read TGTGCCAGCAGTAGACAGGGATTGAACACTGAAGCTTTCTTT. Translation: CASSRQGLNTEAFF.

DNA of the CDR3: TGTGCCAGCAGCCCAGGGACAGGCCAGCAGTATTTT. Amino acid sequence: CASSPGTGQQYF. This chain links TRBV3-1 (or the pseudogene TRBV3-2) with TRBJ2-3; 8 nucleotides line up with TRBD1. The CDR3 has 12 amino acids. CDR1 is LGHDT and CDR2 is YNNKEL in the germline V gene (reference sequence). V lost 4 bases to trimming and J lost 11 bases; unmatched junction nucleotides: 5.

The rearrangement links TRBV5-8 to TRBJ2-1; 12 bases are a match to TRBD2. This CDR3 has 14 amino acids. Germline lookup yields CDR1 SGHTS and CDR2 YDEGEE. The V segment lost 6 bases and the J segment 5 bases; nucleotides outside the gene matches: 3. The DNA for the CDR3 is TGTGCCAGCAAGACTAGCGGGGGACACAATGAGCAGTTCTTC. Protein sequence: CASKTSGGHNEQFF.

This clone came up a few times. This chain joins TRBV5-1 and TRBJ2-5; the D is unclear. Germline V CDR1 and CDR2: SGHRS, YFSETQ. Between the trimmed V and J ends, which lost 2 bases and 0 bases, there was a span of 2 bases. The CDR3 has 12 residues. CDR3 sequence (DNA): TGCGCCAGCAGCTTTAACCAAGAGACCCAGTACTTC. Amino acid sequence: CASSFNQETQYF.

The chain has TRBV18 and TRBJ1-2, with D maybe TRBD1 (5 bases). The CDR3 sequence is 16 residues long. Trimming left V 3 bases short and J 2 bases short, with 16 bases between. CDR1 and CDR2 (germline): KGHSH, LQKENI. The CDR3 DNA follows: TGTGCCAGCTCACCGCTTGACAGACAACGAAACTATGGCTACACCTTC. Protein product: CASSPLDRQRNYGYTF.

This clone was recorded once. V is TRBV2 and J is TRBJ2-5, with TRBD1 as a possible D gene (6 bases). Trimming pared 11 bases from V and 4 bases from J, leaving 20 bases between. The CDR3 consists of 14 residues. Germline values: CDR1 SNHLY, CDR2 FYNNEI. DNA of the CDR3: TGTGCCGGGAACAGGGTTATAACAGGAGAGACCCAGTACTTC. This gives the protein CAGNRVITGETQYF.

The CDR3 is CASSPFETGIGYGYTF. CDR3 DNA sequence: TGTGCCAGCTCACCGTTTGAGACAGGGATCGGTTATGGCTACACCTTC. The chain joins TRBV18 to TRBJ1-2; 7 bases match TRBD1. Germline lookup yields CDR1 KGHSH and CDR2 LQKENI. Trimming cost V 3 bases and J 5 bases; bases outside gene matches: 12. This CDR3 region has 16 residues.

This chain uses TRBV4-2 with TRBJ1-1; a possible D gene is TRBD1 (5 bases). Per germline, CDR1 LGHNA and CDR2 YNFKEQ. Trimming removed 1 base from V and 2 bases from J, with 11 bases in between. This CDR3 spans 15 amino acids. CDR3 DNA: TGTGCCAGCAGCCAAGCGACGACAGATAACACTGAAGCTTTCTTT. It encodes CASSQATTDNTEAFF.

On this clone: The DNA is left out, because the CDR3 cannot be placed on it with certainty; the CDR3 is given as TCRdb lists it. The chain couples TRBV28 to TRBJ1-4. Germline V gene data show CDR1 as MDHEN and CDR2 as SYDVKM. Both ends counted, the CDR3 spans 18 residues. CDR3 residues: CASSLYFGGDPDREKLFF.

The chain links TRBV9 to TRBJ1-5; D is perhaps TRBD1 (5 bases). The CDR3 loop spans 16 amino acids. Germline V gene sequence: CDR1 SGDLS, CDR2 YYNGEE. Trimming shortened V by 5 bases and J by 3 bases, and 18 bases separated the two germline ends. Here the CDR3 reads CASSGGGVNDNQPQHF. CDR3 nucleotide sequence: TGTGCCAGCAGTGGCGGGGGAGTCAATGACAATCAGCCCCAGCATTTT.

This chain uses TRBV27 with TRBJ1-1, with TRBD1 identical over 9 bases. This CDR3 contains 14 residues. V lost 5 bases to trimming and J lost 3 bases; unmatched junction nucleotides: 4. Germline V gene data show CDR1 as MNHEY and CDR2 as SMNVEV (reference sequence). Here the CDR3 DNA reads TGTGCCAGCAGTACCCGACAGGGGGACACTGAAGCTTTCTTT. Amino acid sequence: CASSTRQGDTEAFF.

The chain uses TRBV3-1 (or the pseudogene TRBV3-2) and TRBJ2-4, with TRBD1 identical over 9 bases. Per the germline V gene, CDR1 is LGHDT and CDR2 is YNNKEL (reference sequence). J lost 8 bases, V lost 2 bases, and 4 bases had no gene match. CDR3 length equals 14 residues. CDR3 loop: CASSQTGGQYIQYF. The CDR3, as DNA: TGTGCCAGCAGCCAAACAGGGGGCCAATACATTCAGTACTTC.

This rearrangement joins TRBV15 to TRBJ2-3, with TRBD1 identical over 8 bases. Germline lookup yields CDR1 LNHNV and CDR2 YYDKDF (reference sequence). The CDR3 contains 15 residues. V lost 6 bases and J lost 0; bases outside the gene matches: 5. DNA of the CDR3: TGTGCCACCAGGGTGTACAGGGGGAGCACAGATACGCAGTATTTT. Encoded protein: CATRVYRGSTDTQYF.

This clone occurred once. The chain joins TRBV20-1 to TRBJ2-3; D perhaps matches TRBD2 (6 bases). The CDR3 sequence is 15 residues long. V was clipped by 3 bases and J by 9 bases, with 22 bases between them. Germline CDR1 DFQATT, CDR2 SNEGSKA (reference sequence). CDR3: CSASRARATRETQYF. For the CDR3, the DNA is TGCAGTGCTAGTAGGGCCCGGGCCACACGGGAGACGCAGTATTTT.

V usage is TRBV30 and J usage is TRBJ1-6, with TRBD1 matching over 8 bases. Germline CDR1 GTSNPN, CDR2 SVGIG (reference sequence). V trimming: 2 bases; J trimming: 0 bases; junction bases outside the gene matches: 6. The CDR3 has 17 residues. The CDR3 here is CAWSRDRSSSYNSPLHF. The CDR3 DNA follows: TGTGCCTGGAGTCGGGACAGGTCGAGCTCCTATAATTCACCCCTCCACTTT. Filled out from reference TRBV30 and TRBJ1-6, the complete variable domain reads SQTIHQWPATLVQPVGSPLSLECTVEGTSNPNLYWYRQAAGRGLQLLFYSVGIGQISSEVPQNLSASRPQDRQFILSSKKLLLSDSGFYLCAWSRDRSSSYNSPLHFGNGTRLTVT.

This clone was detected only once. V usage is TRBV12-3 or TRBV12-4 and J usage is TRBJ1-2; 9 bases match TRBD1. The CDR3 spans 12 residues. V lost 5 bases, J lost 8 bases, and 3 bases stayed unmatched. The CDR3 coding sequence is TGTGCCAGCAGTATGACAGGGGGAGGCTACACCTTC. Translated, it gives CASSMTGGGYTF.

This chain connects TRBV7-8 to TRBJ2-3; 8 positions agree with TRBD2. CDR3 length equals 14 residues. Per the germline V gene, CDR1 is SGHVS and CDR2 is FQNEAQ. The junction had 14 bases not matched to a gene; V was cut back by 4 bases and J by 14 bases. This chain's CDR3 is CASSSSQLRLARYF. Here the CDR3 DNA reads TGTGCCAGCAGCTCCTCACAATTGAGACTAGCGCGGTATTTT. The variable domain in full, completed from reference TRBV7-8 and TRBJ2-3, reads GAGVSQSPRYKVAKRGQDVALRCDPISGHVSLFWYQQALGQGPEFLTYFQNEAQLDKSGLPSDRFFAERPEGSVSTLKIQRTQQEDSAVYLCASSSSQLRLARYFGPGTRLTVL.

The rearrangement uses TRBV30 and TRBJ2-3, with D hard to call. V dropped 1 base and J dropped 8 bases, with 10 bases sitting between them. The CDR3 has 12 amino acids. Germline V lookup: CDR1 GTSNPN, CDR2 SVGIG (reference sequence). The CDR3 nucleotides read TGTGCCTGGAGTGGGGCCCCAGGTACGCAGTATTTT. Its translation is CAWSGAPGTQYF.

The chain employs TRBV19 and TRBJ1-1; D remains unclear. The CDR3 contains 16 residues. Germline CDR1 and CDR2: LNHDA and SQIVND (reference sequence). V lost 3 bases and J 0 bases, leaving 14 bases between the germline ends. CDR3 nucleotides: TGTGCCAGTAGTATCGGACGGGGTCGGGTGAACACTGAAGCTTTCTTT. Protein sequence: CASSIGRGRVNTEAFF.